The 16 T cell receptor beta chains given below trace back to one sample, sequenced in a study of cytomegalovirus exposure and HLA in healthy donors. Data came from immunoSEQ multiplex PCR; TCRdb stores just in-frame clones and leaves some out. Here the sample spans about 110,000 clones, 90% to 96% being singletons. Sequenced material: PBMCs. The receptors originated from a young woman in good health and CMV-seronegative.

The rearrangement links TRBV11-2 to TRBJ2-7; D gene ambiguous. Germline V CDR1 and CDR2: SGHAT, FQNNGV. The CDR3 runs to 14 residues. Deletions cut 1 base from V and 3 bases from J, with 10 bases between. The CDR3 is CASSLVKGGYEQYF. The DNA of the CDR3 is TGTGCCAGCAGCTTAGTTAAAGGCGGCTACGAGCAGTACTTC.

V is TRBV7-2 and J is TRBJ2-2, with a weak D call TRBD2 (7 bases). CDR3 length: 16 amino acids. V dropped 5 bases and J dropped 6 bases, with 19 bases sitting between them. CDR1 is SGHTA, CDR2 FQGNSA, per germline. CDR3 loop: CASSRGGITIPGELFF. Written as DNA, the CDR3 is TGTGCCAGCAGCAGGGGGGGGATTACAATCCCCGGGGAGCTGTTTTTT.

The chain joins TRBV7-2 to TRBJ2-1; D possibly corresponds to TRBD1 (5 bases). Looked up from germline, CDR1 is SGHTA and CDR2 is FQGNSA. V gave up 1 base and J gave up 7 bases, with 8 bases separating them. The CDR3 has 13 residues. CDR3 sequence: CASSLERGNEQFF. In DNA form, the CDR3 reads TGTGCCAGCAGCTTAGAAAGGGGAAATGAGCAGTTCTTC.

V usage is TRBV6-5 and J usage is TRBJ1-6; 8 nucleotides line up with TRBD1. The CDR3 runs 15 residues. Unmatched junction bases numbered 11, after V lost 7 bases and J lost 9 bases. The germline gives CDR1 MNHEY, CDR2 SVGAGI. The CDR3 here is CASTLTGASGSPLHF. CDR3 nucleotide sequence: TGTGCCAGCACCTTGACAGGGGCTTCAGGTTCACCCCTCCACTTT.

The V gene is TRBV5-4, the J gene TRBJ1-4; perhaps TRBD1 as D (5 bases). CDR1 SGHNT and CDR2 YYREEE come from the germline V gene (reference sequence). The CDR3 covers 12 residues. V was cut by 7 bases and J by 2 bases, with 6 bases left in between. The DNA of the CDR3 is TGTGCCAGCGGGGCGACTAATGAAAAACTGTTTTTT. Its translation is CASGATNEKLFF.

This rearrangement joins TRBV19 to TRBJ2-3; D perhaps matches TRBD1 (5 bases). Germline V gene sequence: CDR1 LNHDA, CDR2 SQIVND (reference sequence). This CDR3 is built from 17 residues. V lost 5 bases and J 2 bases, leaving 20 bases between the germline ends. The CDR3 DNA reads TGTGCCAGTAGTCAGGGATCGGTAGTCTTCACCACAGATACGCAGTATTTT. Residues: CASSQGSVVFTTDTQYF.

This clone came up a few times. The genes are TRBV7-3 and TRBJ2-3; D is perhaps TRBD2 (6 bases). V was cut by 5 bases and J by 0 bases, with 15 bases left in between. CDR1 is SGHTA and CDR2 is FQGTGA in the germline V gene. The CDR3 sequence is 16 residues long. CDR3 sequence: CASSPHSGESTDTQYF. Written as DNA, the CDR3 is TGTGCCAGCAGCCCCCATAGCGGAGAGAGCACAGATACGCAGTATTTT.

The chain combines TRBV23-1 with TRBJ2-1; tentatively, D is TRBD2 (7 bases). TRBV23-1 is an ORF; its function is uncertain. This CDR3 region has 16 residues. Trimming removed 6 bases at V and 10 bases at J, with 25 bases between. CDR3 DNA: TGCGCCAGCAGCCAGAGTGGGGGGGCGACGCGCTGCGAGCAGTTCTTC. Its protein is CASSQSGGATRCEQFF.

V is TRBV7-9 and J is TRBJ2-7; D gene unclear. The CDR3 contains 13 residues. Trimming cost V 5 bases and J 5 bases, with 13 bases left between them. Germline CDR1 reads SEHNR; CDR2 reads FQNEAQ (reference sequence). The CDR3 sequence: CASSISRSHEQYF. The CDR3 DNA sequence: TGTGCCAGCAGCATTTCACGGAGCCACGAGCAGTACTTC.

The CDR3 bases are TGTGCCATCAGTGAGCCTGGGGGGGCTGAAGCTTTCTTT. Protein product: CAISEPGGAEAFF. V gene TRBV10-3 combines with J gene TRBJ1-1, with D perhaps TRBD1 (5 bases). V lost 2 bases to trimming and J lost 6 bases, with 10 bases between them. The CDR3 has 13 amino acids. Germline CDR1 and CDR2: ENHRY and SYGVKD.

The rearrangement links TRBV7-3 to TRBJ1-5, with TRBD1 as a possible D gene (5 bases). The germline V gene has CDR1 SGHTA and CDR2 FQGTGA. The length of the CDR3 is 14 residues. Trimming left V 11 bases short and J 0 bases short, with 14 bases between. For the CDR3, the DNA is TGTGCCGGATCCAGACAGAATAGCAATCAGCCCCAGCATTTT. It codes for CAGSRQNSNQPQHF.

J is TRBJ1-2 and V is TRBV23-1, with unresolved D. TRBV23-1 is an ORF; its function is uncertain. This CDR3 contains 14 residues. V lost 0 bases to trimming and J lost 5 bases, with 10 bases between them. The CDR3 nucleotides read TGCGCCAGCAGTCAATCCTCCGGTTCGTATGGCTACACCTTC. It yields the protein CASSQSSGSYGYTF.

J is TRBJ2-7 and V is TRBV7-2, with 8 nucleotides matching TRBD1. V was pared by 2 bases and J by 2 bases, with 5 bases of the junction left unmatched. Germline CDR1 SGHTA, CDR2 FQGNSA. The CDR3 has 15 amino acids. Here the CDR3 reads CASSLQGATTYEQYF. CDR3 bases: TGTGCCAGCAGCTTACAGGGGGCGACGACCTACGAGCAGTACTTC.

The rearrangement joins TRBV11-2 to TRBJ1-2, with 10 positions matching TRBD1. Germline V CDR1 and CDR2: SGHAT, FQNNGV. V shed 1 base, J shed 8 bases, and the junction held 4 bases outside the gene matches. The CDR3 contains 14 residues. CDR3 sequence reads: CASSLVPGQGGYTF. The DNA of the CDR3 is TGTGCCAGCAGCTTAGTTCCGGGACAGGGGGGCTACACCTTC.

The chain has TRBV28 and TRBJ2-2; D is uncertain. Germline V gene data show CDR1 as MDHEN and CDR2 as SYDVKM. V was pared by 6 bases and J by 3 bases, with 8 bases between. This CDR3 comprises 13 residues. The CDR3 DNA sequence: TGTGCCAGCAGCCCGCTAGACACCGGGGAGCTGTTTTTT. It yields the protein CASSPLDTGELFF.

The V call is TRBV28, the J call TRBJ2-1; perhaps TRBD1 as D (6 bases). CDR3 size: 15 residues. Trimming left V 6 bases short and J 6 bases short, with 18 bases between. Germline-derived CDR1 and CDR2 are MDHEN and SYDVKM. CDR3 coding DNA: TGTGCCAGCAGCAGGGGTAGGTTCGACTTCAATGAGCAGTTCTTC. Its translation: CASSRGRFDFNEQFF.